One T cell receptor beta chain is described in this entry. Authors' methods: Reference gene primers were amplified, and this amplification served to estimate nucleated cell counts. Assay: immunoSEQ multiplex PCR; the TCRdb copy retains only in-frame clones and omits some. That table furnishes V, J and clone size, whereas the DNA furnished D and trimming. The data hold 99,000 or so clones, with more than 75% observed a single time. This sample stems from a study of blood T cell repertoires in COVID-19. About the research overall: Spain, Italy and the United States supplied samples that represented acute and convalescent COVID-19.

V trimming: 5 bases; J trimming: 3 bases; junction bases outside the gene matches: 8. Germline V gene lookup returns CDR1 LNHDA and CDR2 SQIVND (reference sequence). The CDR3 has 15 amino acids. V usage is TRBV19 and J usage is TRBJ2-5; 8 bases agree with TRBD1. Sequencing was performed on peripheral blood. This receptor was obtained from a man between 60 and 75 years old with acute or convalescent COVID-19. CDR3 amino acids: CASSPNRGQEETQYF. The CDR3 region has the DNA TGTGCCAGTAGTCCCAATCGGGGACAGGAAGAGACCCAGTACTTC.